This paragraph reports one T cell receptor beta chain. Study processing details: The authors estimated nucleated cell counts from reference gene primer amplification. Repertoires were generated with immunoSEQ multiplex PCR, while TCRdb's copy carries only in-frame clones and drops some. The D gene and trimming were derived from the DNA, and the V and J assignments and clone size from that table. The table includes approximately 68,000 clones, around 86% detected once. This sample stems from a study of blood T cell repertoires in COVID-19. For the study at large: Researchers got acute and convalescent COVID-19 samples from the United States, Italy and Spain.

The V and J ends lost 10 bases and 7 bases respectively, with 20 bases between them. CDR1 SGHRS and CDR2 YFSETQ come from the germline V gene. CDR3 length: 13 amino acids. The specimen was peripheral blood. The clonotype comes from a woman aged 55-70 years with acute or convalescent COVID-19. V is TRBV5-1 and J is TRBJ1-1, with D uncertain. CDR3 sequence (DNA): TGCGCCTGCCTCCTCCTGGAGTTCGGTGAAGCTTTCTTT. Protein product: CACLLLEFGEAFF.